These 7 T cell receptor beta chains were all obtained from the same sample, sequenced in a study of T cell responses to AZD1222 COVID-19 vaccine. Profiled with immunoSEQ multiplex PCR; TCRdb holds only in-frame clones, not every one. This table holds around 130,000 clones, about 89% found once. The sample in question was peripheral blood, obtained on day 0 of AZD1222 vaccination. All receptors come from an adult in good health.

The rearrangement links TRBV2 to TRBJ1-5, with D perhaps matching TRBD1 (6 bases). V was shortened by 8 bases and J by 4 bases, with 12 bases between the two germline ends. The CDR3 has 13 amino acids. Per the germline V gene, CDR1 is SNHLY and CDR2 is FYNNEI. CDR3 DNA: TGTGCCAGCTTAGGGGGTGGGAATCAGCCCCAGCATTTT. This translates into CASLGGGNQPQHF.

This sequence joins TRBV19 and TRBJ2-1, with D maybe TRBD2 (6 bases). Germline CDR1 is LNHDA and CDR2 is SQIVND (reference sequence). The CDR3 length is 11 residues. Trimming took off 1 base at V and 14 bases at J, with 9 bases between the two ends. CDR3 protein: CASSIGLVEFF. DNA of the CDR3: TGTGCCAGTAGTATAGGACTAGTCGAGTTCTTC.

This clone was detected only once. The rearrangement uses TRBV30 and TRBJ1-5; TRBD1 agrees at 7 bases. The CDR3 totals 16 residues. The germline V gene has CDR1 GTSNPN and CDR2 SVGIG (reference sequence). The V segment lost 0 bases and the J segment 2 bases; nucleotides outside the gene matches: 7. CDR3: CAWSVPGGQGNQPQHF. The CDR3 DNA is TGTGCCTGGAGTGTACCTGGAGGACAGGGCAATCAGCCCCAGCATTTT.

This clone was recorded once. This rearrangement joins TRBV18 to TRBJ2-2; no definite D call. CDR1 and CDR2 from the germline V gene are KGHSH and LQKENI. Trimming took 2 bases from V and 6 from J, leaving 10 bases between them. The CDR3 contains 14 residues. The CDR3 loop reads CASSPIPGPGELFF. The CDR3 nucleotides read TGTGCCAGCTCACCAATCCCTGGTCCCGGGGAGCTGTTTTTT. Full variable domain (outside the CDR3, taken from reference TRBV18 and TRBJ2-2): NAGVMQNPRHLVRRRGQEARLRCSPMKGHSHVYWYRQLPEEGLKFMVYLQKENIIDESGMPKERFSAEFPKEGPSILRIQQVVRGDSAAYFCASSPIPGPGELFFGEGSRLTVL.

Only one count was recorded for this clone. The V and J genes are TRBV18 and TRBJ1-4; tentative D call: TRBD1 (6 bases). The CDR3 has 13 residues. The V end was cut by 4 bases, the J end by 5 bases, with 8 bases between. Germline assignment: CDR1 KGHSH and CDR2 LQKENI. In nucleotides, the CDR3 is TGTGCCAGCTCACGGGACAAAAATGAAAAACTGTTTTTT. Protein sequence: CASSRDKNEKLFF.

The V and J genes are TRBV28 and TRBJ2-7; 11 bases are a match to TRBD1. This CDR3 has 15 amino acids. Germline assignment: CDR1 MDHEN and CDR2 SYDVKM. Trimming at V came to 5 bases and at J to 6 bases, leaving 9 bases not matched to a gene. The CDR3 loop is CASSRGDRGASEQYF. The CDR3 DNA is TGTGCCAGCAGTCGAGGGGACAGGGGGGCTTCCGAGCAGTACTTC.

This clone was seen only once. The chain combines TRBV7-2 with TRBJ1-2; no definite D call. CDR3 length: 13 residues. In germline, CDR1 is SGHTA, CDR2 FQGNSA. Deletions cut 5 bases from V and 4 bases from J, with 11 bases between. CDR3: CASSRWKSYGYTF. The DNA of the CDR3 is TGTGCCAGCAGCCGGTGGAAGAGCTATGGCTACACCTTC.